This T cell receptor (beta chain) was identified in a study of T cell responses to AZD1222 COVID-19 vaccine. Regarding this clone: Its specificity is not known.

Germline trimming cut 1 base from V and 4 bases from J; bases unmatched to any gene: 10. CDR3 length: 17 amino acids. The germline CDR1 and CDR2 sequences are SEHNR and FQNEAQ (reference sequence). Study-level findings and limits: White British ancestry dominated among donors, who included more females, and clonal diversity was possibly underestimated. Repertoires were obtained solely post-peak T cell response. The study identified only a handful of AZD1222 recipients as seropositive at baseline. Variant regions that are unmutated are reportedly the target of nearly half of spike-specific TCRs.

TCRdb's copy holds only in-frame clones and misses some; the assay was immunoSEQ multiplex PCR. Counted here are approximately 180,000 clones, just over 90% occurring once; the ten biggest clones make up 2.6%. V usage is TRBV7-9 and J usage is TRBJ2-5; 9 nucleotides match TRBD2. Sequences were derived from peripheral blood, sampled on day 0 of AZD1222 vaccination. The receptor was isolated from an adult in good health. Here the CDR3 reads CASSLEEGLAGTETQYF. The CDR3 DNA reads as TGTGCCAGCAGCTTAGAGGAGGGGCTAGCGGGAACAGAGACCCAGTACTTC.